One sample yielded the 29 T cell receptor beta chains listed below, sequenced in a study of cytomegalovirus exposure and HLA in healthy donors. Researchers ran the PCR with 60 Vbeta and 13 Jbeta primers. Clones were sequenced by immunoSEQ multiplex PCR, and TCRdb holds only the in-frame ones, with some missing. The sample has 120,000 or so clones, 15% to 17% seen once. Sequenced: PBMCs. The receptors here all came from a woman aged 18-30 years in good health and CMV-seronegative.

The chain is built from TRBV30 and TRBJ1-1; 7 bases align to TRBD1. The CDR3 has 12 amino acids. Germline V gives CDR1 GTSNPN, CDR2 SVGIG (reference sequence). V was clipped by 1 base and J by 7 bases; unmatched bases: 3. The CDR3 sequence: CAWSGGGLEAFF. Written as DNA, the CDR3 is TGTGCCTGGAGTGGAGGGGGCCTTGAAGCTTTCTTT. The full variable domain, in which reference TRBV30 and TRBJ1-1 provide the parts outside the CDR3, is SQTIHQWPATLVQPVGSPLSLECTVEGTSNPNLYWYRQAAGRGLQLLFYSVGIGQISSEVPQNLSASRPQDRQFILSSKKLLLSDSGFYLCAWSGGGLEAFFGQGTRLTVV.

The table lists this clone with a few counts. This chain uses TRBV4-1 with TRBJ2-2, with D perhaps TRBD1 (6 bases). The CDR3 spans 15 residues. V lost 2 bases, J lost 5 bases, and 12 bases lay in between. Looked up from germline, CDR1 is MGHRA and CDR2 is YSYEKL. The CDR3 nucleotides are TGCGCCAGCAGCCAACAGGCAGGGGTGACCGGGGAGCTGTTTTTT. As protein: CASSQQAGVTGELFF.

The DNA for the CDR3 is TGCAGTAGGGGGTACAATGAGCAGTTCTTC. It yields the protein CSRGYNEQFF. V usage is TRBV20-1 and J usage is TRBJ2-1; D may be TRBD1 (6 bases). CDR1 and CDR2 from the germline V gene are DFQATT and SNEGSKA (reference sequence). Trimming took 8 bases from V and 4 from J, leaving 6 bases between them. There are 10 residues in the CDR3.

V gene TRBV7-2 combines with J gene TRBJ2-5; D remains unclear. The germline V gene encodes CDR1 SGHTA and CDR2 FQGNSA. The V end was cut by 2 bases, the J end by 0 bases, with 10 bases between. CDR3 size: 15 residues. The chain's CDR3 is CASSLSGLYQETQYF. The CDR3 nucleotides read TGTGCCAGCAGCTTAAGTGGGCTTTACCAAGAGACCCAGTACTTC.

V gene TRBV13 combines with J gene TRBJ2-1; TRBD1 might be the D (7 bases). CDR1 is PRHDT and CDR2 is FYEKMQ in the germline V gene (reference sequence). The CDR3 is made up of 17 amino acids. With 5 bases removed from V and 4 bases from J, the gap between germline ends came to 21 bases. CDR3 protein: CASSPGVGDRRYNEQFF. In DNA, the CDR3 is TGTGCCAGCAGCCCGGGGGTCGGGGACAGACGTTACAATGAGCAGTTCTTC.

In its sample, this clone was seen a few times. V usage is TRBV28 and J usage is TRBJ1-6, with D possibly being TRBD1 (5 bases). The V gene's germline CDR1 is MDHEN and CDR2 SYDVKM. The CDR3 runs 18 residues. V was shortened by 7 bases and J by 0 bases, with 19 bases between the two germline ends. The DNA of the CDR3 is TGTGCCAGCATTCCCGGGGGGGGGATGAGCTCCTATAATTCACCCCTCCACTTT. Its translation: CASIPGGGMSSYNSPLHF.

The V call is TRBV27, the J call TRBJ2-7; D not resolved. V shed 11 bases and J shed 7 bases, with 24 bases lying between them. This CDR3 spans 14 amino acids. Germline CDR1 and CDR2: MNHEY and SMNVEV (reference sequence). This chain's CDR3 is CAPTPLDPQREQYF. The CDR3 DNA reads as TGTGCCCCAACCCCCCTAGACCCTCAGAGGGAGCAGTACTTC.

V and J are TRBV30 and TRBJ1-2; possible D gene TRBD1, 5 bases. The germline gives CDR1 GTSNPN, CDR2 SVGIG (reference sequence). The V gene lost 0 bases and the J gene lost 8 bases, with 16 bases spanning the gap. The length of the CDR3 is 14 residues. This chain's CDR3 is CAWSVGGDVGGYTF. The CDR3 DNA is TGTGCCTGGAGTGTTGGAGGGGATGTCGGAGGCTACACCTTC.

The V and J genes are TRBV5-4 and TRBJ2-7; TRBD2 matches at 10 bases. The CDR3 has 15 residues. Germline values: CDR1 SGHNT, CDR2 YYREEE (reference sequence). V dropped 4 bases and J dropped 5; count of bases not matched to a gene: 9. DNA of the CDR3: TGTGCCAGCAGCGCATTCGGACTAGCGGAAAACGAGCAGTACTTC. It encodes CASSAFGLAENEQYF.

This clone was observed a handful of times. The rearrangement uses TRBV5-1 and TRBJ2-4; no clear D gene. The V and J ends lost 0 bases and 3 bases respectively, with 13 bases between them. CDR3 size: 16 residues. The germline gives CDR1 SGHRS, CDR2 YFSETQ. CDR3 in DNA: TGCGCCAGCAGCTTGGAAACGAAGGCGGACAAAAACATTCAGTACTTC. This gives the protein CASSLETKADKNIQYF. Together with reference TRBV5-1 and TRBJ2-4, the CDR3 gives the full variable domain: KAGVTQTPRYLIKTRGQQVTLSCSPISGHRSVSWYQQTPGQGLQFLFEYFSETQRNKGNFPGRFSGRQFSNSRSEMNVSTLELGDSALYLCASSLETKADKNIQYFGAGTRLSVL.

The rearrangement uses TRBV5-5 and TRBJ1-2; D might be TRBD1 (5 bases). The germline gives CDR1 SGHKS, CDR2 YYEKEE (reference sequence). Trimming took off 4 bases at V and 6 bases at J, with 16 bases between the two ends. The CDR3 totals 14 residues. Written as DNA, the CDR3 is TGTGCCAGCAGCCGGGGGACCGCCCTCCATGGCTACACCTTC. It is translated as CASSRGTALHGYTF.

This clone appeared a few times. V and J are TRBV4-2 and TRBJ2-2; 10 nucleotides agree with TRBD2. The length of the CDR3 is 18 residues. Germline assignment: CDR1 LGHNA and CDR2 YNFKEQ. V lost 0 bases and J lost 2; bases outside the gene matches: 6. The CDR3 bases are TGTGCCAGCAGCCAAGACCCTAGCGGGGGCTTCAACACCGGGGAGCTGTTTTTT. This translates into CASSQDPSGGFNTGELFF.

This rearrangement joins TRBV28 to TRBJ2-3; 7 nucleotides align to TRBD2. Germline V gene sequence: CDR1 MDHEN, CDR2 SYDVKM. The CDR3 contains 13 residues. Losses at the gene ends were 6 bases for V and 11 bases for J; bases not matched to a gene: 11. For the CDR3, the DNA is TGTGCCAGCAGCCCCGGGACTACCGCCCTGCAGTATTTT. Translated: CASSPGTTALQYF.

This clone was picked up a small number of times. This rearrangement joins TRBV7-6 to TRBJ2-7; D is possibly TRBD1 (5 bases). This CDR3 has 14 residues. Trimming shortened V by 2 bases and J by 7 bases, and 15 bases separated the two germline ends. Germline lookup yields CDR1 SGHVS and CDR2 FNYEAQ. CDR3 bases: TGTGCCAGCAGCTTACCGACAGCCCCAGGGGAGCAGTACTTC. Its protein product is CASSLPTAPGEQYF.

This clone occurred a few times. The chain couples TRBV7-8 to TRBJ2-1; TRBD2 might be the D (5 bases). CDR3 length: 14 residues. Trimming shortened V by 4 bases and J by 9 bases, and 16 bases separated the two germline ends. The V gene's germline CDR1 is SGHVS and CDR2 FQNEAQ. The DNA of the CDR3 is TGTGCCAGCAGCTCGAGGAGATTAGCGTTTGAGCAGTTCTTC. It codes for CASSSRRLAFEQFF.

This clone was recorded a few times. This chain joins TRBV27 and TRBJ2-5; D remains ambiguous. The CDR3 loop spans 12 amino acids. Trimming stripped 5 bases from V and 5 bases from J, with 9 bases between. Per the germline V gene, CDR1 is MNHEY and CDR2 is SMNVEV (reference sequence). CDR3 in DNA: TGTGCCAGCAGTCCAAACGAGGAGACCCAGTACTTC. It codes for CASSPNEETQYF.

The V gene is TRBV6-1, the J gene TRBJ1-1; no clear D. V lost 3 bases and J 1 base, leaving 9 bases between the germline ends. This CDR3 has 14 amino acids. Germline V gene data show CDR1 as MNHNS and CDR2 as SASEGT. CDR3 amino acids: CASSDGLKNTEAFF. The CDR3 bases are TGTGCCAGCAGTGATGGGCTAAAGAACACTGAAGCTTTCTTT.

The V and J genes are TRBV5-8 and TRBJ1-1, with D unclear. Germline CDR1 and CDR2: SGHTS and YDEGEE. The CDR3 spans 14 residues. Trimming took off 2 bases at V and 5 bases at J, with 13 bases between the two ends. In nucleotides, the CDR3 is TGTGCCAGCAGCTTTCTACACTCGAGGACTGAAGCTTTCTTT. It is translated as CASSFLHSRTEAFF. Combining the CDR3 with reference TRBV5-8 and TRBJ1-1 gives the whole variable domain EAGVTQSPTHLIKTRGQQATLRCSPISGHTSVYWYQQALGLGLQFLLWYDEGEERNRGNFPPRFSGRQFPNYSSELNVNALELEDSALYLCASSFLHSRTEAFFGQGTRLTVV.

CDR3 in DNA: TGTGCCAGCAGCTTATTAAACAGGGGGGGAACTAATGAAAAACTGTTTTTT. Protein product: CASSLLNRGGTNEKLFF. The gene calls are TRBV11-2 and TRBJ1-4; 8 nucleotides match TRBD1. The length of the CDR3 is 17 residues. CDR1 and CDR2 (germline): SGHAT, FQNNGV. J was trimmed by 1 base and V by 2 bases; bases with no gene match: 6.

The sample holds many counts of this clone. The sample has other DNA sequences that encode this CDR3 too. The V and J genes are TRBV30 and TRBJ1-2; TRBD1 aligns across 7 bases. The CDR3 runs to 12 residues. Germline assignment: CDR1 GTSNPN and CDR2 SVGIG (reference sequence). With V trimmed by 4 bases and J by 2 bases, 1 base remained unmatched. This CDR3 reads CAWTGGNYGYTF. The CDR3 DNA follows: TGTGCCTGGACAGGGGGAAACTATGGCTACACCTTC.

The chain recombines TRBV4-3 with TRBJ2-7, with no clear D. The V gene's germline CDR1 is LGHNA and CDR2 YSLEER. With 0 bases removed from V and 0 bases from J, the gap between germline ends came to 9 bases. This CDR3 region has 15 residues. The CDR3 protein is CASSQDLKISYEQYF. As DNA, the CDR3 is TGCGCCAGCAGCCAAGATCTAAAGATCTCCTACGAGCAGTACTTC.

In its sample, this clone was seen a few times. The chain recombines TRBV28 with TRBJ2-7; 7 nucleotides match TRBD1. Trimming took 8 bases from V and 0 from J; bases not matched to a gene: 7. Per germline, CDR1 MDHEN and CDR2 SYDVKM. The CDR3 covers 14 residues. CDR3 in amino acids: CASLARDSSYEQYF. The CDR3 DNA follows: TGTGCCAGCCTCGCCCGGGACAGCTCCTACGAGCAGTACTTC.

This clone appeared a few times. This chain connects TRBV9 to TRBJ2-2, with D possibly matching TRBD2 (5 bases). The ends were cut back, 3 bases at V and 6 bases at J, with 18 bases in the middle. CDR1 is SGDLS, CDR2 YYNGEE, per germline. This CDR3 spans 16 amino acids. The chain's CDR3 is CASSAGVLAAAGELFF. The CDR3 DNA reads as TGTGCCAGCAGCGCCGGAGTGCTAGCAGCGGCCGGGGAGCTGTTTTTT.

The chain joins TRBV7-8 to TRBJ1-2; no reliable D call. The CDR3 contains 12 residues. Germline V gene lookup returns CDR1 SGHVS and CDR2 FQNEAQ. The V end was cut by 2 bases, the J end by 8 bases, with 9 bases between. The CDR3 DNA reads TGTGCCAGCAGCTTAAACGGGGTCGGCTACACCTTC. Translation gives CASSLNGVGYTF.

CDR3 sequence: CASRLQGSNQPQHF. The CDR3, as DNA: TGTGCCAGCAGACTACAGGGTAGCAATCAGCCCCAGCATTTT. The V and J genes are TRBV5-6 and TRBJ1-5, with D tentatively TRBD1 (6 bases). The V gene's germline CDR1 is SGHDT and CDR2 YYEEEE. This CDR3 region has 14 residues. Trimming removed 5 bases at V and 0 bases at J, with 9 bases between.

J is TRBJ1-4 and V is TRBV11-2; no reliable D call. V was cut by 0 bases and J by 5 bases, with 10 bases left in between. Germline CDR1 is SGHAT and CDR2 is FQNNGV. CDR3 length: 15 amino acids. In DNA form, the CDR3 reads TGTGCCAGCAGCTTAGAAGGTACGGAGAATGAAAAACTGTTTTTT. Protein sequence: CASSLEGTENEKLFF.

The chain links TRBV5-1 to TRBJ1-2; D gene uncertain. The CDR3 is 13 residues long. Per the germline V gene, CDR1 is SGHRS and CDR2 is YFSETQ. V was cut by 2 bases and J by 3 bases, with 8 bases left in between. The CDR3 loop is CASSFSGDYGYTF. The CDR3 coding sequence is TGCGCCAGCAGCTTCTCCGGGGACTATGGCTACACCTTC.

CDR3 amino acids: CASSYEGVPKDTEAFF. In nucleotides, the CDR3 is TGTGCCAGCAGCTATGAGGGGGTCCCCAAGGACACTGAAGCTTTCTTT. The rearrangement links TRBV11-2 to TRBJ1-1; possible D gene TRBD1, 6 bases. The CDR3 has 16 amino acids. Germline V gene sequence: CDR1 SGHAT, CDR2 FQNNGV. V dropped 4 bases and J dropped 3 bases, with 18 bases sitting between them.

The table lists this clone with a few counts. This chain links TRBV19 with TRBJ1-5, with 8 positions matching TRBD1. J was trimmed by 2 bases and V by 0 bases; bases with no gene match: 3. CDR1 is LNHDA and CDR2 is SQIVND in the germline V gene (reference sequence). This CDR3 region has 16 residues. The CDR3 DNA reads as TGTGCCAGTAGTATAGAGCAGGGGGCCCGCAATCAGCCCCAGCATTTT. The encoded protein is CASSIEQGARNQPQHF.